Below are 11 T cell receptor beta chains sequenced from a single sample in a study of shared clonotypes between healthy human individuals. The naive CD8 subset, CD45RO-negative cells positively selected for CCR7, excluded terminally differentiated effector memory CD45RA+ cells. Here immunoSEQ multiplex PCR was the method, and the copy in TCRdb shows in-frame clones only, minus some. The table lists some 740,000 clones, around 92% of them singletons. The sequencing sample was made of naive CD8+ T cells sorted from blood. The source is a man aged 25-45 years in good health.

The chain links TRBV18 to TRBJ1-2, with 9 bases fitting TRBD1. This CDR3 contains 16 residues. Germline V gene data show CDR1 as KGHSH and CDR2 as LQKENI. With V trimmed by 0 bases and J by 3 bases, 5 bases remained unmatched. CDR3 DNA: TGTGCCAGCTCACCACCAACCGGGACAGGGCACTATGGCTACACCTTC. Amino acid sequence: CASSPPTGTGHYGYTF.

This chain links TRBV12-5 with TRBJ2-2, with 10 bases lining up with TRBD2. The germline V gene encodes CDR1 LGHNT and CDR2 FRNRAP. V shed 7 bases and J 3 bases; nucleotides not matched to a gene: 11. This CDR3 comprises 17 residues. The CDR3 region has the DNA TGTGCTAGTGCTACCCCCGGGACTAGCGTTGACACCGGGGAGCTGTTTTTT. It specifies CASATPGTSVDTGELFF.

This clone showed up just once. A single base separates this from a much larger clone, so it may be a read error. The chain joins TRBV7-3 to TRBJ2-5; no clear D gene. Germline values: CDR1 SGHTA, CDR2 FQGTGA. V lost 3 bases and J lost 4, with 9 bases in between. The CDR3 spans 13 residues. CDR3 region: CASSLGNLETQYF. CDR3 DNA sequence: TGTGCCAGCAGCTTGGGCAATTTAGAGACCCAGTACTTC.

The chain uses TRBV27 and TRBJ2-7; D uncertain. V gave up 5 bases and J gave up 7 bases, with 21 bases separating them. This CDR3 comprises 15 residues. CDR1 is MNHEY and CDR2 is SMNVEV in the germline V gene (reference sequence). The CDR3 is CASSEGPPVGREQYF. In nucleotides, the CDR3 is TGTGCCAGCAGTGAAGGACCGCCCGTTGGTCGGGAGCAGTACTTC.

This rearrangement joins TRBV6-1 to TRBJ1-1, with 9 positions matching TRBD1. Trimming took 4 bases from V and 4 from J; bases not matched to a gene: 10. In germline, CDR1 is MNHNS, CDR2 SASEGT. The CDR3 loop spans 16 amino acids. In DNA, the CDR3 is TGTGCCAGCAGTGGGATACAGGGGGCGCCCGGCACTGAAGCTTTCTTT. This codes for CASSGIQGAPGTEAFF.

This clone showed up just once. The CDR3 nucleotides are TGTGCCAGCAGTTTAGACAGAGCTCCGGAAGGCTACACCTTC. This codes for CASSLDRAPEGYTF. The chain combines TRBV28 with TRBJ1-2; tentative D call: TRBD1 (5 bases). CDR1 is MDHEN, CDR2 SYDVKM, per germline. Trimming cost V 2 bases and J 8 bases, with 15 bases left between them. The CDR3 is 14 residues long.

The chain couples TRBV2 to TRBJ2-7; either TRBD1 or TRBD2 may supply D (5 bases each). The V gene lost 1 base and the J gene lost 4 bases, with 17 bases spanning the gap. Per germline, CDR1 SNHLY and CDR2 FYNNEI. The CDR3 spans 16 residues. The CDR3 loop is CASSEDLGDGSYEQYF. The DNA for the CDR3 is TGTGCCAGCAGTGAAGACTTGGGGGATGGATCTTACGAGCAGTACTTC.

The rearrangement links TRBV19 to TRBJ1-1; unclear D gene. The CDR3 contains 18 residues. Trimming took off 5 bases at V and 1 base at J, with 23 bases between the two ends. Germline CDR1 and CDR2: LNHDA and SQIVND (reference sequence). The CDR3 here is CASSPREISETPNTEAFF. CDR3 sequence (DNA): TGTGCCAGTAGTCCCCGCGAGATATCAGAGACGCCGAACACTGAAGCTTTCTTT.

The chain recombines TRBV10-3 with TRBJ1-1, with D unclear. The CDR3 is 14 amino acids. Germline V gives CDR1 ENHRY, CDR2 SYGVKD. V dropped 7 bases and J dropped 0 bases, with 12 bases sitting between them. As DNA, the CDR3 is TGTGCCATCAAAACGGGCCCCATGAACACTGAAGCTTTCTTT. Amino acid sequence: CAIKTGPMNTEAFF.

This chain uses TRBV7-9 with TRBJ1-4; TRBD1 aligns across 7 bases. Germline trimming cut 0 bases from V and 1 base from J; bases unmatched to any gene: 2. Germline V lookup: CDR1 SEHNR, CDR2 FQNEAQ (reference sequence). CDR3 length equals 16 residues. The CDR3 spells CASSLANRGTNEKLFF. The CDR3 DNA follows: TGTGCCAGCAGCTTAGCGAACAGGGGAACTAATGAAAAACTGTTTTTT.

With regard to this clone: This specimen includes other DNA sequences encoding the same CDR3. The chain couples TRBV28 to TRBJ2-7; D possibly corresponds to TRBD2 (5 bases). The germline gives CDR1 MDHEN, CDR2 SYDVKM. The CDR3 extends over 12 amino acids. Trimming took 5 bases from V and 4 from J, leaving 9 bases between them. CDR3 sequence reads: CASSRGYYEQYF. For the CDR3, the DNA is TGTGCCAGCAGTAGAGGGTATTACGAGCAGTACTTC.